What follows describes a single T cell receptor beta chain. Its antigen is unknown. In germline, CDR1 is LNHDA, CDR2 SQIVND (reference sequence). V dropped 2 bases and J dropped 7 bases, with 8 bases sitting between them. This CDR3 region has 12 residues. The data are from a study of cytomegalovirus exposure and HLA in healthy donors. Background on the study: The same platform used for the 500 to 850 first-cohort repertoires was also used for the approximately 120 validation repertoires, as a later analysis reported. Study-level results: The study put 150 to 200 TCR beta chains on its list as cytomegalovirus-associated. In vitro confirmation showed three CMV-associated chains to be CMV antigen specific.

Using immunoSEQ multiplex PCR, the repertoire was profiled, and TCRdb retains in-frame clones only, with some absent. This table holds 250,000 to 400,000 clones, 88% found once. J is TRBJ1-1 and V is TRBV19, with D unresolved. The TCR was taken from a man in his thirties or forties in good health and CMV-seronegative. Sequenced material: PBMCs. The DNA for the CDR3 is TGTGCCAGTAGTATATGGTCAGGTGAAGCTTTCTTT. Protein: CASSIWSGEAFF. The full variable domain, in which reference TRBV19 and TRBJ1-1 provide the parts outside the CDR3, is DGGITQSPKYLFRKEGQNVTLSCEQNLNHDAMYWYRQDPGQGLRLIYYSQIVNDFQKGDIAEGYSVSREKKESFPLTVTSAQKNPTAFYLCASSIWSGEAFFGQGTRLTVV.